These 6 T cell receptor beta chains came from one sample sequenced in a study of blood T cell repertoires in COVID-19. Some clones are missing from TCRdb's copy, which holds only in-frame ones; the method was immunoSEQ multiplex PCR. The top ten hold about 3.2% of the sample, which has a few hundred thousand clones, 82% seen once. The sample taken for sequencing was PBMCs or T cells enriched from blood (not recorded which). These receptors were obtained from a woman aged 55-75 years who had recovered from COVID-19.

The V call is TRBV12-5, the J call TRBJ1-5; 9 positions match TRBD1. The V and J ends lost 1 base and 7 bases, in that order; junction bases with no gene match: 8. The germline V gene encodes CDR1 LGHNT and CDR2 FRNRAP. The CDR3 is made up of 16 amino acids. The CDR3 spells CASGLARDRVQQPQHF. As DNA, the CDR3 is TGTGCTAGTGGTTTGGCGAGGGACAGGGTACAGCAGCCCCAGCATTTT.

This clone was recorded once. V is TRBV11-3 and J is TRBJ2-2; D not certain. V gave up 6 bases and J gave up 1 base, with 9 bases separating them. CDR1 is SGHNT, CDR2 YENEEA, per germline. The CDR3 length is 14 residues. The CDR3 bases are TGTGCCAGCAGGGGCAGTGGGAACACCGGGGAGCTGTTTTTT. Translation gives CASRGSGNTGELFF.

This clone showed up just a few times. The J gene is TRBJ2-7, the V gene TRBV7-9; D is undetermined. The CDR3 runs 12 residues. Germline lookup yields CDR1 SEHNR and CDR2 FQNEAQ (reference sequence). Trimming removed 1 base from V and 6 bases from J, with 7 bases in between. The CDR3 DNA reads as TGTGCCAGCAGCTTAGGGCACCCCGAGCAGTACTTC. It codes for CASSLGHPEQYF.

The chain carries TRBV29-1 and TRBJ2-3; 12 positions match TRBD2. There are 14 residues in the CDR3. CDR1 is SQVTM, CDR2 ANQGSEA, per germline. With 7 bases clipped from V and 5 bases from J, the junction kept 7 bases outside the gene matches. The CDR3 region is CSAPSGGALDTQYF. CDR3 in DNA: TGCAGCGCCCCTAGCGGGGGGGCTCTAGATACGCAGTATTTT.

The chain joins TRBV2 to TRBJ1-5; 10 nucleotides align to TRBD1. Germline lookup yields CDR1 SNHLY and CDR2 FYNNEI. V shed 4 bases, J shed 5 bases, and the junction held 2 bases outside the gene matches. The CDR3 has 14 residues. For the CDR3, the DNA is TGTGCCAGCAGTGGGGACAGGGGAGATCAGCCCCAGCATTTT. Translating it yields CASSGDRGDQPQHF.

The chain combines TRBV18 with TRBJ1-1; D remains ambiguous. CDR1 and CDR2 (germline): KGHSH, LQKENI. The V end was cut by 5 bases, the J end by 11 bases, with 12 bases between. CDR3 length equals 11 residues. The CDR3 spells CASSYGLAAFF. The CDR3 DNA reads TGTGCCAGCTCATATGGACTAGCGGCTTTCTTT.